One T cell receptor (beta chain) is described in this entry. No antigen is known for it. Germline loops: CDR1 MDHEN, CDR2 SYDVKM. The CDR3 contains 18 residues. Trimming stripped 6 bases from V and 5 bases from J, with 25 bases between. Libraries were prepared by immunoSEQ multiplex PCR; TCRdb keeps only in-frame clonotypes and omits some of them. This sample carries some 84,000 clones, roughly 85% of them seen once, and the ten largest clones take 0.65% to 0.85%. The data derive from a study of graft-versus-host responses after intestinal transplantation. For the study at large: The whole recipient group had anti-thymocyte globulin induction followed by tacrolimus and steroids for roughly three years. General study findings and limits: Recipient-marrow GvH clones were detected, some having first appeared in ileum or blood.

Sequenced material: unstimulated CD4+ T cells sorted from spleen or lymph node cells, taken before intestinal transplant. This chain links TRBV28 with TRBJ2-2, with a tentative D call TRBD2 (7 bases). The sequence came from a human donor who received an intestinal transplant. The CDR3 DNA reads as TGTGCCAGCAGCCAATGGGGAGGGGGGAGCGGAGGGACCGGGGAGCTGTTTTTT. Translated: CASSQWGGGSGGTGELFF.